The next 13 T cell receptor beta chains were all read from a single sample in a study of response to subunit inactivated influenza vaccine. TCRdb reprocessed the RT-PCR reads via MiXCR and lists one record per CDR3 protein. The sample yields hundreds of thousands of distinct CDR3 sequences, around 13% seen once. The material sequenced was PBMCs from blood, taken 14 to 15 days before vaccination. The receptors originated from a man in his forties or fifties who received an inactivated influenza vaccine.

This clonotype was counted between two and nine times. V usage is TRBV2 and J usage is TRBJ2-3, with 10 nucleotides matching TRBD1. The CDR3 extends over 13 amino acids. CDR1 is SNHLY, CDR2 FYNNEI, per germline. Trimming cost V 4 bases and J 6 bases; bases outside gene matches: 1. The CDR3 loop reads CASSADRGDTQYF. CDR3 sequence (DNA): TGTGCCAGCAGTGCGGACAGGGGGGATACGCAGTATTTT. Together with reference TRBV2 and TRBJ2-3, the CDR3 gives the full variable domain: EPEVTQTPSHQVTQMGQEVILRCVPISNHLYFYWYRQILGQKVEFLVSFYNNEISEKSEIFDDQFSVERPDGSNFTLKIRSTKLEDSAMYFCASSADRGDTQYFGPGTRLTVL.

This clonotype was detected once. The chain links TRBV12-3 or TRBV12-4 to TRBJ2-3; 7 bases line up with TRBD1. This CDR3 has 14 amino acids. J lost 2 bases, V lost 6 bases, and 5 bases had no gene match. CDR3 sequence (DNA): TGTGCCAGCAGACCCGGGACAGTCACAGATACGCAGTATTTT. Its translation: CASRPGTVTDTQYF.

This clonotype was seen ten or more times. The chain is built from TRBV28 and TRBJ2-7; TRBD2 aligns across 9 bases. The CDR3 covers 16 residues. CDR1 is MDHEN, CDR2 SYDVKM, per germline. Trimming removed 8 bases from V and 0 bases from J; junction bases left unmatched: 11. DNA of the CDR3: TGTGCCAGCGGGAATAGCGGGAGTTCCTCCTCCTACGAGCAGTACTTC. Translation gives CASGNSGSSSSYEQYF.

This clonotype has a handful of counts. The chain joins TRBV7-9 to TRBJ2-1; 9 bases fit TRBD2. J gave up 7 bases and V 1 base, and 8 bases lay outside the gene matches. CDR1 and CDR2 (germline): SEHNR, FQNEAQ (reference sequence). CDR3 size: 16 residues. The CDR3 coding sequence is TGTGCCAGCAGCTTAGTGCTAGCGGGGTCGCGGAATGAGCAGTTCTTC. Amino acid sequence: CASSLVLAGSRNEQFF. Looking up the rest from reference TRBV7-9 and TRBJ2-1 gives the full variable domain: DTGVSQNPRHKITKRGQNVTFRCDPISEHNRLYWYRQTLGQGPEFLTYFQNEAQLEKSRLLSDRFSAERPKGSFSTLEIQRTEQGDSAMYLCASSLVLAGSRNEQFFGPGTRLTVL.

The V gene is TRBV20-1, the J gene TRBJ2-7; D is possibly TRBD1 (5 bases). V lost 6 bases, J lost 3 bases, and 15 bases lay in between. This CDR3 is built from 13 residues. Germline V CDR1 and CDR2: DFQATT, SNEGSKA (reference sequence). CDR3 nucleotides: TGCAGTGCGGAACCCCGGACAAACTACGAGCAGTACTTC. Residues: CSAEPRTNYEQYF.

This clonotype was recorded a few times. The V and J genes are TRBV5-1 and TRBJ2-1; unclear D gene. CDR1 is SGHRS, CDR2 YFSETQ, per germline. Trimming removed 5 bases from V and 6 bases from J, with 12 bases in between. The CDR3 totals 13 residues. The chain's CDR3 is CASRLTSSNEQFF. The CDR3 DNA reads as TGCGCCAGCAGGCTAACGTCGAGCAATGAGCAGTTCTTC.

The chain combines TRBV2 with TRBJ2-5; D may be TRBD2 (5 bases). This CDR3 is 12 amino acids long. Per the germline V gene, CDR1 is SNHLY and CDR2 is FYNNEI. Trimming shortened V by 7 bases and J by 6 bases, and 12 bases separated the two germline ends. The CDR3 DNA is TGTGCCAGCACGGGGTTTTTGCAGACCCAGTACTTC. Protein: CASTGFLQTQYF. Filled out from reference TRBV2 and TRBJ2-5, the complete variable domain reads EPEVTQTPSHQVTQMGQEVILRCVPISNHLYFYWYRQILGQKVEFLVSFYNNEISEKSEIFDDQFSVERPDGSNFTLKIRSTKLEDSAMYFCASTGFLQTQYFGPGTRLLVL.

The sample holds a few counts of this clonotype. CDR3 DNA: TGCAGTGCAAACGACAGAACTACTAATTCACCCCTCCACTTT. Translating it yields CSANDRTTNSPLHF. The V call is TRBV20-1, the J call TRBJ1-6, with D possibly being TRBD1 (5 bases). V lost 6 bases, J lost 6 bases, and 15 bases lay in between. Germline CDR1 DFQATT, CDR2 SNEGSKA (reference sequence). CDR3 length: 14 amino acids.

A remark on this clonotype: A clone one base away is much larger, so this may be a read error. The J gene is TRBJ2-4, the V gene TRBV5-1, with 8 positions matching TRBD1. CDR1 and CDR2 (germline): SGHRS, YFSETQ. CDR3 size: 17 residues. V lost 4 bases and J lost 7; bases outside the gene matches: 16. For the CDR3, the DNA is TGCGCCAGCAGCCCAGGACAGGGAAATCTAGCTCGGAACATTCAGTACTTC. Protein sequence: CASSPGQGNLARNIQYF.

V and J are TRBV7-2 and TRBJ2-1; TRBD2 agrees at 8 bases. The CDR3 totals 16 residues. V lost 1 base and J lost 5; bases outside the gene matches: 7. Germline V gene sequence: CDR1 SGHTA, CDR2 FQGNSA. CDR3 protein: CASSLVGTRDDNEQFF. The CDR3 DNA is TGTGCCAGCAGCTTAGTAGGGACTAGGGACGACAATGAGCAGTTCTTC.

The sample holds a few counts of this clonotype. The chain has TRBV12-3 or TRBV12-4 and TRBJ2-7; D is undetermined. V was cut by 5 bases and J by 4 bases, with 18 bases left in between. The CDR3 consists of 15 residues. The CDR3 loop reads CASSQSVPVLYEQYF. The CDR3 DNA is TGTGCCAGCAGTCAGTCCGTTCCAGTGTTATACGAGCAGTACTTC.

The CDR3 DNA follows: TGTGCCAGCAGGCATTACAGGGGGACAGATACGCAGTATTTT. This translates into CASRHYRGTDTQYF. The chain uses TRBV12-3 or TRBV12-4 and TRBJ2-3, with TRBD1 matching over 8 bases. The CDR3 is 14 residues long. J gave up 3 bases and V 6 bases, and 5 bases lay outside the gene matches.

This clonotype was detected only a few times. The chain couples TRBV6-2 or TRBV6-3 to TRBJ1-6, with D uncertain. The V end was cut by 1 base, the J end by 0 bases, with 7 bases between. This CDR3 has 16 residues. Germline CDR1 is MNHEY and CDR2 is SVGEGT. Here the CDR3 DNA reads TGTGCCAGCAGTTACTTGAAGAGCTCCTATAATTCACCCCTCCACTTT. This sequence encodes CASSYLKSSYNSPLHF.